This TCR beta chain was recovered during a study of blood T cell repertoires in COVID-19. Study-level background: The United States, Italy and Spain were the sources of the acute and convalescent COVID-19 samples. PBMCs, B-cell-depleted T cells, or T cells were the source of the cDNA or gDNA that made up the material.

Germline CDR1 and CDR2: MNHEY and SMNVEV (reference sequence). CDR3 size: 14 residues. V lost 5 bases, J lost 5 bases, and 15 bases lay in between. This clone has only a few counts. Authors' data handling: From reference gene primer amplification, estimates of nucleated cell counts were derived. The table came from immunoSEQ multiplex PCR; TCRdb's copy has only in-frame clones and leaves some out. V, J and clone size derive from that table, while D and trimming were established from the DNA sequence. Here the sample spans 130,000 or so clones, about 79% being singletons. The sequence derives from a woman between 65 and 79 years old with acute or convalescent COVID-19. The V and J genes are TRBV27 and TRBJ1-2; D not certain. Sequenced: peripheral blood. The CDR3 DNA reads as TGTGCCAGCAGTACACGGGTTCAAGATTATGGCTACACCTTC. Its protein product is CASSTRVQDYGYTF.